These T cell receptor beta chains were read from a single sample in a study of T cell repertoires in cytomegalovirus infection. Each CDR3 protein is one row after TCRdb ran MiXCR on the reads. The sample holds hundreds of thousands of distinct CDR3 sequences; about 33% are singletons and the top ten take roughly 13%. The sample taken for sequencing was PBMCs. The receptors come from a human donor in good health (CMV status not recorded). Some clones in this sample may be carry-over from other donors' samples. Both conserved end residues are part of each CDR3. The D gene is left open where the match is weak. Size values are once, few and many counts, or a class for expanded clones, and some rows have none.

d_gene: NA
j_gene: TRBJ1-1
abundance: many
v_gene: TRBV6-6
CDR3nt: TGTGCCAGCAGTTTTCCAGGACGCCAGCCCACTGAAGCTTTCTTT
CDR3aa: CASSFPGRQPTEAFF

d_gene: NA
j_gene: TRBJ2-3
abundance: NA
v_gene: TRBV7-7
CDR3nt: TGTGCCAGCAGCCCCCAAGCAAAGGGGGGATTGGATACGCAGTATTTT
CDR3aa: CASSPQAKGGLDTQYF

d_gene: TRBD2
j_gene: TRBJ2-5
abundance: NA
v_gene: TRBV28
CDR3nt: TGTGCCAGCAGTTTATACGGGACTATCACATCCAAGACCCAGTACTTC
CDR3aa: CASSLYGTITSKTQYF

d_gene: NA
j_gene: TRBJ1-1
abundance: NA
v_gene: TRBV4-2
CDR3nt: TGTGCCAGCAGCCGGGACATCGGGACTGAAGCTTTCTTT
CDR3aa: CASSRDIGTEAFF

d_gene: TRBD2
j_gene: TRBJ2-1
abundance: NA
v_gene: TRBV18
CDR3nt: TGTGCCAGCTCACCACCGTCTAGCGGGGGGGCTCACAATGAGCAGTTCTTC
CDR3aa: CASSPPSSGGAHNEQFF

d_gene: TRBD2
j_gene: TRBJ2-7
abundance: few
v_gene: TRBV6-1
CDR3nt: TGTGCCAGCAGACGTTATAGCGGGGGCGGCTACGAGCAGTACTTC
CDR3aa: CASRRYSGGGYEQYF

d_gene: NA
j_gene: TRBJ2-4
abundance: NA
v_gene: TRBV6-1
CDR3nt: TGTGCCAGCTCACAGGCGCTGGCCAAAAACATTCAGTACTTC
CDR3aa: CASSQALAKNIQYF

d_gene: NA
j_gene: TRBJ2-7
abundance: many
v_gene: TRBV7-9
CDR3nt: TGTGCCAGCAGCTTGACTTGGGACAAGGGTGGGTACGAGCAGTACTTC
CDR3aa: CASSLTWDKGGYEQYF

d_gene: NA
j_gene: TRBJ2-7
abundance: NA
v_gene: TRBV7-2
CDR3nt: TGTGCCAGCAGCCGGACCCCGCCAGGGTCCAACGAGCAGTACTTC
CDR3aa: CASSRTPPGSNEQYF

d_gene: TRBD1
j_gene: TRBJ1-1
abundance: few
v_gene: TRBV29-1
CDR3nt: TGCAGCGCCGAAGGGACAGAGAAGAACACTGAAGCTTTCTTT
CDR3aa: CSAEGTEKNTEAFF

d_gene: NA
j_gene: TRBJ2-7
abundance: few
v_gene: TRBV18
CDR3nt: TGTGCCAGCTCAGGCGACAGGCCCTACGAGCAGTACTTC
CDR3aa: CASSGDRPYEQYF

d_gene: NA
j_gene: TRBJ1-6
abundance: many
v_gene: TRBV7-9
CDR3nt: TGTGCCAGCAGCTTAGCAGGGGATTCACCCCTCCACTTT
CDR3aa: CASSLAGDSPLHF

d_gene: NA
j_gene: TRBJ2-7
abundance: NA
v_gene: TRBV15
CDR3nt: TGTGCCACCAGCAGAGTGGGGTACGAGCAGTACTTC
CDR3aa: CATSRVGYEQYF

d_gene: NA
j_gene: TRBJ1-1
abundance: many
v_gene: TRBV7-9
CDR3nt: TGTGCCAGCAGCCCCAAGGGAGCCCCTGAAGCTTTCTTT
CDR3aa: CASSPKGAPEAFF

d_gene: TRBD1
j_gene: TRBJ1-1
abundance: many
v_gene: TRBV7-8
CDR3nt: TGTGCCAGCAGCTTAGTGGCAGGGGGAACAACTGAAGCTTTCTTT
CDR3aa: CASSLVAGGTTEAFF

d_gene: NA
j_gene: TRBJ2-5
abundance: NA
v_gene: TRBV29-1
CDR3nt: TGCAGCGTTGAAGAGCTGGGCCTCCAAGAGACCCAGTACTTC
CDR3aa: CSVEELGLQETQYF

d_gene: NA
j_gene: TRBJ2-3
abundance: NA
v_gene: TRBV7-6
CDR3nt: TGTGCCAGCAGCTTCGAAGGCGGTTCAGTCGAGACGCAGTATTTT
CDR3aa: CASSFEGGSVETQYF

d_gene: NA
j_gene: TRBJ2-2
abundance: NA
v_gene: TRBV7-2
CDR3nt: TGTGCCAGCAGTCCACAGGGACCAGCGGGGAACACCGGGGAGCTGTTTTTT
CDR3aa: CASSPQGPAGNTGELFF

d_gene: NA
j_gene: TRBJ2-7
abundance: few
v_gene: TRBV5-1
CDR3nt: TGCGCCAGCAGCCCCGGTGAGGAGTTCTCCTACGAGCAGTACTTC
CDR3aa: CASSPGEEFSYEQYF